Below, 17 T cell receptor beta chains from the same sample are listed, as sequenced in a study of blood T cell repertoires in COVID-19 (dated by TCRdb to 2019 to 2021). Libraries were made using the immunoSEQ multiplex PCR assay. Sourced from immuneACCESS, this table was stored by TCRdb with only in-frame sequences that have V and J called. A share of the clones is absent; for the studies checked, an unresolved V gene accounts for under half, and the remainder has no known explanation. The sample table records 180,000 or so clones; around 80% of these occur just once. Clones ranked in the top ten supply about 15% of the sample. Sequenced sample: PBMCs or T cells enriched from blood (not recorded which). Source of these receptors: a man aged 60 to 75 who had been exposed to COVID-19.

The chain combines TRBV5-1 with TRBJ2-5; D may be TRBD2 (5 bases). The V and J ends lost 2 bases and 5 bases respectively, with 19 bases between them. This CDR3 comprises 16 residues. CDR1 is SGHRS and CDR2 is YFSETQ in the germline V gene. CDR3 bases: TGCGCCAGCAGCTTCACCCTAGCCTCCCCATGGGAGACCCAGTACTTC. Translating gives CASSFTLASPWETQYF.

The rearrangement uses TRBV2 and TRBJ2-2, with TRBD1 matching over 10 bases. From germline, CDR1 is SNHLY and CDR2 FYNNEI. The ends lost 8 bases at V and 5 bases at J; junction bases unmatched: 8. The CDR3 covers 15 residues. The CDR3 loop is CASLLGTGVTGELFF. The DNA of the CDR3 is TGTGCCAGCCTCCTCGGGACAGGGGTAACCGGGGAGCTGTTTTTT.

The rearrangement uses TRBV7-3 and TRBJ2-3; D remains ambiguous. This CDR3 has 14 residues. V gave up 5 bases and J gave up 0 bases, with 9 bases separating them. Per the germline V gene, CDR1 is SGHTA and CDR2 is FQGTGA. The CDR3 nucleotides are TGTGCCAGCAGCCGAGCGACTAGCACAGATACGCAGTATTTT. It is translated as CASSRATSTDTQYF.

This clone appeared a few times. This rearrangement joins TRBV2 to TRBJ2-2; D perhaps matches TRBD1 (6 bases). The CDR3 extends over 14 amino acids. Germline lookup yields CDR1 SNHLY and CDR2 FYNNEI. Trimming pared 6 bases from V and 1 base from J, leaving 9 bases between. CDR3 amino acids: CASRYRENTGELFF. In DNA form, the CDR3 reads TGTGCCAGCAGGTACAGGGAGAACACCGGGGAGCTGTTTTTT.

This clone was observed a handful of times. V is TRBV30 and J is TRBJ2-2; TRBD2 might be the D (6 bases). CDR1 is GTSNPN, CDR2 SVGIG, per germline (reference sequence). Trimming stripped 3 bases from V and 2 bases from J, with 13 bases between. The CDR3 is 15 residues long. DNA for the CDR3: TGTGCCTGGAGCGTGGGGGGACTCAACACCGGGGAGCTGTTTTTT. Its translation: CAWSVGGLNTGELFF.

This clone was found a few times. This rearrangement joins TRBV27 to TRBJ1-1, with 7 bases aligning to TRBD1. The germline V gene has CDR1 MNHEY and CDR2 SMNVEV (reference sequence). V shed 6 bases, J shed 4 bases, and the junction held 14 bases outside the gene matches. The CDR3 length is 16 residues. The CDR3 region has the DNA TGTGCCAGCAGCCCATTGGGACAGTTGTCGCTCACTGAAGCTTTCTTT. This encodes CASSPLGQLSLTEAFF.

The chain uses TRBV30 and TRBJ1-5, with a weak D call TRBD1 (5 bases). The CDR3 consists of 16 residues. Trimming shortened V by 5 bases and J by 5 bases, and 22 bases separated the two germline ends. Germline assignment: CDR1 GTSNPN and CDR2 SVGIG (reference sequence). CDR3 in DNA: TGTGCCTGGGGGCCCAACCTTCGGACATATGATCAGCCCCAGCATTTT. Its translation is CAWGPNLRTYDQPQHF.

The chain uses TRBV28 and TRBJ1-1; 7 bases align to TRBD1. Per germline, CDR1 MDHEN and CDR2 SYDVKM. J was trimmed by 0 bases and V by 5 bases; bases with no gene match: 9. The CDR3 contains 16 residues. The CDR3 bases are TGTGCCAGCAGTCCCCGACAGGGTCCTATGAACACTGAAGCTTTCTTT. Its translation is CASSPRQGPMNTEAFF.

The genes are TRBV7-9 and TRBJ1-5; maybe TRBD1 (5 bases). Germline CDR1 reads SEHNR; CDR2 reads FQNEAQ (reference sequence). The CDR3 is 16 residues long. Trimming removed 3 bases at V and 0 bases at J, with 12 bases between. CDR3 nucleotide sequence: TGTGCCAGCAGCTTTTCGTGGGGGGATAGCAATCAGCCCCAGCATTTT. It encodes CASSFSWGDSNQPQHF.

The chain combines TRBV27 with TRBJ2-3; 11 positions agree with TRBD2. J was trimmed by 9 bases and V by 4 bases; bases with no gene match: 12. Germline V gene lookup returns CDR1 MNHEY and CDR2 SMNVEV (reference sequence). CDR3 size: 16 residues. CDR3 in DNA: TGTGCCAGCAGTTCAAATAGCGGGAGGGCCGATAGCACGCAGTATTTT. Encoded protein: CASSSNSGRADSTQYF.

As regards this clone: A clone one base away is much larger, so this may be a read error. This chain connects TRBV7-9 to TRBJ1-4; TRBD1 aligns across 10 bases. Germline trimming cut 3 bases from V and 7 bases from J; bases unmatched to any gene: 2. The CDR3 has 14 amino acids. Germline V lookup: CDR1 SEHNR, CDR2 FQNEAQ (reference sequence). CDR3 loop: CASSLTGGGEKLFF. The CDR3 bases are TGTGCCAGCAGCTTGACAGGGGGCGGTGAAAAACTGTTTTTT.

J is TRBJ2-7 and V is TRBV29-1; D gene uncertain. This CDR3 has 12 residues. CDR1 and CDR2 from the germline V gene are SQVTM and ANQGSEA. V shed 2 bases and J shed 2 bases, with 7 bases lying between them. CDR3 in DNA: TGCAGCGTTGAAAGCCGTCCCTACGAGCAGTACTTC. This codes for CSVESRPYEQYF.

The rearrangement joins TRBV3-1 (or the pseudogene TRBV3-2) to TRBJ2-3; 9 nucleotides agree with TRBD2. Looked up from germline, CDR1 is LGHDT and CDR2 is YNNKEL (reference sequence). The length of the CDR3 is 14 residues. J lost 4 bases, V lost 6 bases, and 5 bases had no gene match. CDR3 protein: CASSTTSGADTQYF. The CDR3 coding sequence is TGTGCCAGCAGTACGACTAGCGGAGCAGATACGCAGTATTTT.

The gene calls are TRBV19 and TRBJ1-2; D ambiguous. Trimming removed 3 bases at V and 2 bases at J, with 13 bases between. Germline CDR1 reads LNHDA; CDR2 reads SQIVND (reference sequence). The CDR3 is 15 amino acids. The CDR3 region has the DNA TGTGCCAGTAGTATTGGGCAGAACCACAACTATGGCTACACCTTC. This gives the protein CASSIGQNHNYGYTF.

CDR3 in amino acids: CASSPKRGQGSYNEQFF. The CDR3 bases are TGTGCCAGCAGTCCAAAACGAGGACAGGGGTCCTACAATGAGCAGTTCTTC. V is TRBV27 and J is TRBJ2-1, with 9 bases lining up with TRBD1. Germline CDR1 is MNHEY and CDR2 is SMNVEV (reference sequence). The ends lost 5 bases at V and 1 base at J; junction bases unmatched: 9. The CDR3 is 17 residues long.

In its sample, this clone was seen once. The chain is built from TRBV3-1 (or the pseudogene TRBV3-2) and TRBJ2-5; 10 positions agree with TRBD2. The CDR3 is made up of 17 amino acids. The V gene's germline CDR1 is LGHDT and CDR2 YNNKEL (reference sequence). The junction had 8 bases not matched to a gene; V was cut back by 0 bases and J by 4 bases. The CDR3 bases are TGTGCCAGCAGCCAAGATAAACTAGCGGGATACATAGAGACCCAGTACTTC. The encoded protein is CASSQDKLAGYIETQYF.

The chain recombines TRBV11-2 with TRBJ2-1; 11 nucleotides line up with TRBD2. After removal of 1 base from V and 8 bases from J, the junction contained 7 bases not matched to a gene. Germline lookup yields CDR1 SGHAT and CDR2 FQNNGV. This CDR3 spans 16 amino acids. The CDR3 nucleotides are TGTGCCAGCAGCTTAGGTACTAGCGGGAGATTCGATGAGCAGTTCTTC. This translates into CASSLGTSGRFDEQFF.